This T cell receptor (beta chain) is from a study of chemoradiotherapy in HPV16-positive cancers. Repertoires were generated with immunoSEQ multiplex PCR, while TCRdb's copy carries only in-frame clones and drops some. This sample yields approximately 7,700 clones, of which 75% to 85% are seen a single time; 6.5% belongs to the top ten. Repeated repertoire sampling spanned the course of chemoradiotherapy. This CDR3 comprises 17 residues. Germline-derived CDR1 and CDR2 are GTSNPN and SVGIG (reference sequence). V lost 5 bases to trimming and J lost 1 base; unmatched junction nucleotides: 10. The sequenced sample was tumor tissue, obtained from a patient who underwent chemoradiotherapy. The origin of this receptor is a human donor with HPV-associated anogenital cancer. The V call is TRBV30, the J call TRBJ1-6; 8 positions match TRBD1. CDR3 sequence reads: CAWLSQGARSYNSPLHF. The CDR3, as DNA: TGTGCCTGGTTGAGCCAGGGGGCGAGGTCCTATAATTCACCCCTCCACTTT. The whole variable domain, filled in from reference TRBV30 and TRBJ1-6, reads SQTIHQWPATLVQPVGSPLSLECTVEGTSNPNLYWYRQAAGRGLQLLFYSVGIGQISSEVPQNLSASRPQDRQFILSSKKLLLSDSGFYLCAWLSQGARSYNSPLHFGNGTRLTVT.